What follows describes a single T cell receptor beta chain. This sample stems from a study of blood T cell repertoires in COVID-19. Sequencing was performed with immunoSEQ multiplex PCR; in TCRdb, only in-frame clones are kept and a portion is missing. The sample records around 290,000 clones, around 87% being singletons. The CDR3 is 16 residues long. CDR1 is LNHDA and CDR2 is SQIVND in the germline V gene (reference sequence). V shed 1 base, J shed 1 base, and the junction held 2 bases outside the gene matches. The chain recombines TRBV19 with TRBJ2-1; 9 nucleotides line up with TRBD2. This TCR was sampled from a woman between 45 and 60 years old who had recovered from COVID-19. The source material was peripheral blood. The CDR3 nucleotides are TGTGCCAGTAGTATAGGAGCGGGAGGATCCTACAATGAGCAGTTCTTC. As protein: CASSIGAGGSYNEQFF.